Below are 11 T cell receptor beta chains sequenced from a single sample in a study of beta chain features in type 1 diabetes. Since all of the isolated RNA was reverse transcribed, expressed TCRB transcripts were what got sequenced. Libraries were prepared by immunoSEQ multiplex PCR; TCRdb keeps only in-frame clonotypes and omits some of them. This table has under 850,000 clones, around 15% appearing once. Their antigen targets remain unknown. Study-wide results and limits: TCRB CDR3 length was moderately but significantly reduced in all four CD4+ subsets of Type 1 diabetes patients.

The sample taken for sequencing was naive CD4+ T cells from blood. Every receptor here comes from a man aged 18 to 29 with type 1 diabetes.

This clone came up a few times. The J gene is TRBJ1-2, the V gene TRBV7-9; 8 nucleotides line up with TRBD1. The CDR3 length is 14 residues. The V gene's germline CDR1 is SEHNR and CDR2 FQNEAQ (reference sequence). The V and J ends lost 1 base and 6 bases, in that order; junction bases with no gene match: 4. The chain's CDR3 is CASSLEDRVHGYTF. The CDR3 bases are TGTGCCAGCAGCTTAGAGGACAGGGTTCATGGCTACACCTTC.

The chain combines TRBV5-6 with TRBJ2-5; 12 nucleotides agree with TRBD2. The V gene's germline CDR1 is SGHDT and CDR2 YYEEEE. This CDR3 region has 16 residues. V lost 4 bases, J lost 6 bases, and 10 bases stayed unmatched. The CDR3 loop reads CASSALLAGGVKTQYF. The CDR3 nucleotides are TGTGCCAGCAGCGCCCTACTAGCGGGGGGCGTGAAGACCCAGTACTTC. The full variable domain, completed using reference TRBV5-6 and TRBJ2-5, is DAGVTQSPTHLIKTRGQQVTLRCSPKSGHDTVSWYQQALGQGPQFIFQYYEEEERQRGNFPDRFSGHQFPNYSSELNVNALLLGDSALYLCASSALLAGGVKTQYFGPGTRLLVL.

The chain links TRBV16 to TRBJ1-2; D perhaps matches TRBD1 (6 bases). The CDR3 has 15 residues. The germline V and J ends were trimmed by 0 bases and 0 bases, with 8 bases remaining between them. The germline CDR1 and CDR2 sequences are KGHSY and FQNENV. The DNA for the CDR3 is TGTGCCAGCAGCCAATCGAGGGACACTAACTATGGCTACACCTTC. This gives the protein CASSQSRDTNYGYTF.

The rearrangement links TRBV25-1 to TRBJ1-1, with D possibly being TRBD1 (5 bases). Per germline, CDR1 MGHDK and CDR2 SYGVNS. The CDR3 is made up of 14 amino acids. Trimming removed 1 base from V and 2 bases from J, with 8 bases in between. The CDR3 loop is CASSEWGPNTEAFF. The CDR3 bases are TGTGCCAGCAGTGAATGGGGCCCTAACACTGAAGCTTTCTTT.

For the CDR3, the DNA is TGTGCCAGCAGCTATGAGGGCGCGGAAGCTTTCTTT. Its translation: CASSYEGAEAFF. V is TRBV7-9 and J is TRBJ1-1; no clear D gene. V was cut by 4 bases and J by 8 bases, with 11 bases left in between. From germline, CDR1 is SEHNR and CDR2 FQNEAQ (reference sequence). The CDR3 is 12 residues long.

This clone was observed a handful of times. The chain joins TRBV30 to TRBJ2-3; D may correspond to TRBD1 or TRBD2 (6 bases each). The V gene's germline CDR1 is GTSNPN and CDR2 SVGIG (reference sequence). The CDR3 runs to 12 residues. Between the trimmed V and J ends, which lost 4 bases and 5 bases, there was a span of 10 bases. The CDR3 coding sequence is TGTGCCTGGAAGGGGGGCGGAGATACGCAGTATTTT. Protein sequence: CAWKGGGDTQYF.

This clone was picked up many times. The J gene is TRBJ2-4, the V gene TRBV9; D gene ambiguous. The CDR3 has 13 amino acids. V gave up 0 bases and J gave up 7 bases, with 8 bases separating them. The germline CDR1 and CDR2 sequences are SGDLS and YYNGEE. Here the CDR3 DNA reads TGTGCCAGCAGCGTAGCCCGCGTTAACATTCAGTACTTC. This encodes CASSVARVNIQYF.

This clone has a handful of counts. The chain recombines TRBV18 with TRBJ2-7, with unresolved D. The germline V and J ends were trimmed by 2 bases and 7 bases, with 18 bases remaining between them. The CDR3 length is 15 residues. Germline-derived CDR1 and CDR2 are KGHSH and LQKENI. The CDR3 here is CASSPRVTDLVEQYF. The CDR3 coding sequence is TGTGCCAGCTCACCAAGGGTGACCGACCTGGTTGAGCAGTACTTC.

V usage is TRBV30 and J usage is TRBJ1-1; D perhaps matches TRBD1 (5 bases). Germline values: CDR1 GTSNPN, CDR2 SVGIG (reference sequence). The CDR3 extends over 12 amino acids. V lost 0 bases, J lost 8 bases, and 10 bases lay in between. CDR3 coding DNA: TGTGCCTGGAGTGTAAGCCGGGGCGAAGCTTTCTTT. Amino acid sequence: CAWSVSRGEAFF. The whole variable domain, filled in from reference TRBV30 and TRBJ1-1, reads SQTIHQWPATLVQPVGSPLSLECTVEGTSNPNLYWYRQAAGRGLQLLFYSVGIGQISSEVPQNLSASRPQDRQFILSSKKLLLSDSGFYLCAWSVSRGEAFFGQGTRLTVV.

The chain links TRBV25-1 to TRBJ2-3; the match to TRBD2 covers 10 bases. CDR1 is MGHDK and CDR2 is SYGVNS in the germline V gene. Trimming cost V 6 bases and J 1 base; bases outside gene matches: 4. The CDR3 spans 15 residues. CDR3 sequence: CASSRGLAGTDTQYF. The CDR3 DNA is TGTGCCAGCAGCCGCGGACTAGCGGGCACAGATACGCAGTATTTT.

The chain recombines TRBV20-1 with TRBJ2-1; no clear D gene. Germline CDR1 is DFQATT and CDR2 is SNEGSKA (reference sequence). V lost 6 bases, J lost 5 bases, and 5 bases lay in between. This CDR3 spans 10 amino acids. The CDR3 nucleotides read TGCAGTGCGCGGAACAATGAGCAGTTCTTC. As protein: CSARNNEQFF.